This T cell receptor (beta chain) was recorded in a study of preoperative IRX-2 immunotherapy in early breast cancer. Treatment indicated: preoperative locoregional IRX-2 cytokine immunotherapy. Preoperative locoregional IRX-2 cytokine immunotherapy was tested in the phase Ib source study. The data were produced by immunoSEQ multiplex PCR, yet TCRdb's version contains in-frame clones alone and is incomplete. The sample yields 35,000 to 40,000 clones, roughly 82% seen once. Trimming pared 3 bases from V and 4 bases from J, leaving 17 bases between. The CDR3 is 16 residues long. The germline V gene encodes CDR1 MNHGY and CDR2 SAAAGT.

The sequence came from a human donor with breast cancer. The sequenced sample was lymph node tissue, obtained after IRX-2 immunotherapy. The chain links TRBV6-8 to TRBJ2-3; D tentatively reads TRBD1 or TRBD2 (5 bases each). The CDR3 nucleotides read TGTGCCAGCAGTTATAGCCCCGGCCGAGGGGCAGATACGCAGTATTTT. It specifies CASSYSPGRGADTQYF.